Sequencing of this TCR beta chain was carried out in a study of CD8+ T cells in alopecia areata. The CDR3 covers 16 residues. Germline CDR1 reads MGHRA; CDR2 reads YSYEKL. V lost 4 bases, J lost 6 bases, and 11 bases stayed unmatched. Extracted from the samples, RNA was reverse transcribed into cDNA to serve as the sequencing template. Using immunoSEQ multiplex PCR, the repertoire was profiled, and TCRdb retains in-frame clones only, with some absent. The sample includes about 140,000 clones, approximately 49% of them seen just once. This chain connects TRBV4-1 to TRBJ2-7; 11 nucleotides match TRBD1. This TCR came from a human donor with alopecia areata. The sample was CD4+ T cells sorted from blood, taken at week 0. CDR3 sequence: CASSPRGQGVLGEQYF. The CDR3 DNA follows: TGCGCCAGCAGCCCGCGGGGACAGGGGGTATTGGGCGAGCAGTACTTC.